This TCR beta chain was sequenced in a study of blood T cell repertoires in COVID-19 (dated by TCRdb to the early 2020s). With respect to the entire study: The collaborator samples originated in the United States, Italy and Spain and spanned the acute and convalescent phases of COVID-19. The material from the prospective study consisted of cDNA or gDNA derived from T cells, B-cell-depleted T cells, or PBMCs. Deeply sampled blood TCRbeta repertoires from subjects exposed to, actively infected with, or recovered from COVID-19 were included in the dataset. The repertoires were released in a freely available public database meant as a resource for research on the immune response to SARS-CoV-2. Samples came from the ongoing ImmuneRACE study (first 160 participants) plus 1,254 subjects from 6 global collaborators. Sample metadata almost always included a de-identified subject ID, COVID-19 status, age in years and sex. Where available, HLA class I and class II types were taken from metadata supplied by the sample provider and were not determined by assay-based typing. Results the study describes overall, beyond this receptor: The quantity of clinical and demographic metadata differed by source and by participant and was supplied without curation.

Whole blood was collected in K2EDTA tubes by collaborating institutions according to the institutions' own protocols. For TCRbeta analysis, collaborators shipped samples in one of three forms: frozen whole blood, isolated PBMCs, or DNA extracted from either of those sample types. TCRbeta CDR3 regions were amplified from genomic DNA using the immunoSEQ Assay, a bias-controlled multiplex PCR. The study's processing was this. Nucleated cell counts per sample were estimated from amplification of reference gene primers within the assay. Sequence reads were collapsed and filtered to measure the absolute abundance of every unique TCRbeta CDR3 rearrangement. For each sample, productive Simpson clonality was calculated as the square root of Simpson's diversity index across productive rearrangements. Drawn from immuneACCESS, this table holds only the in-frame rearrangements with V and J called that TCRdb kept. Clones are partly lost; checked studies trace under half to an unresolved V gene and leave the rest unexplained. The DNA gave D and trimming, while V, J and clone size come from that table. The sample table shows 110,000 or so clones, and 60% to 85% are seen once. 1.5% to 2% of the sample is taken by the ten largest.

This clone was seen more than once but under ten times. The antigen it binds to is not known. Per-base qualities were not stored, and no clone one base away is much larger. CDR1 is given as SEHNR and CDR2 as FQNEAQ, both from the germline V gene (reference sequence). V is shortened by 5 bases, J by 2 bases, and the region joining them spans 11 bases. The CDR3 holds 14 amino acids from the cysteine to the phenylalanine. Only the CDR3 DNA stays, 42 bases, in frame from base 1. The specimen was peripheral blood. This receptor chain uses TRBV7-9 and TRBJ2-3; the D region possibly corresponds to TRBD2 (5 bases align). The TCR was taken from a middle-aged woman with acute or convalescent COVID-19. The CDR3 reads CASSPPGSTDTQYF. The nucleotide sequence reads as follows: TGTGCCAGCAGCCCCCCGGGGTCCACAGATACGCAGTATTTT.